One and the same sample provided the 18 T cell receptor beta chains below, sequenced in a study of tumor-infiltrating lymphocytes in primary liver carcinoma. Extraction of RNA together with DNA used roughly 20-32 mg of unsorted bulk tissue. A primer matching the constant region was used to make TCR beta cDNA from 500 to 600 ng of total RNA. The TCR beta library was amplified through three nested multiplex PCR rounds in a modified ARM-PCR procedure. Use of TRBV1-TRBV30 forward primers with a C-beta reverse primer characterized the first two PCR rounds, which lasted roughly 9 cycles each. TCRdb re-called the multiplex PCR reads through MiXCR, storing one row per CDR3 protein. This sample has 20,000 to 25,000 distinct CDR3 sequences, with more than 75% found just once. What was sequenced was liver tumor tissue from sampling region 2. Subset defined: tumor region T2, inferior pole. The receptors shown here come from a woman aged 25-40 years with primary liver carcinoma and hepatitis B virus infection.

V usage is TRBV6-5 and J usage is TRBJ1-6; D not resolved. This CDR3 is built from 15 residues. Trimming took 6 bases from V and 9 from J, leaving 18 bases between them. Germline CDR1 is MNHEY and CDR2 is SVGAGI. The CDR3 spells CASRKKSAPLSPLHF. The CDR3, as DNA: TGTGCCAGCAGAAAAAAGAGTGCCCCCCTTTCACCCCTCCACTTT.

As for this clonotype: One junction end does not reproduce the germline sequence, and a read error may be involved. The genes are TRBV4-3 and TRBJ2-7; 9 nucleotides agree with TRBD1. The length of the CDR3 is 18 residues. The germline V gene encodes CDR1 LGHNA and CDR2 YSLEER. The CDR3 sequence is CTSIQAVTGGHISYEQYF. The CDR3 DNA is TGCACCAGCATCCAAGCTGTGACAGGGGGTCACATTAGCTACGAGCAGTACTTC.

Points on this clonotype: One end of the junction varies from germline; a read error may be responsible. V gene TRBV11-2 combines with J gene TRBJ1-2; D unresolved. CDR1 SGHAT and CDR2 FQNNGV come from the germline V gene. The CDR3 runs 16 residues. CDR3 amino acids: CASSPRGGDWNYGPTF. In DNA, the CDR3 is TGTGCTAGCAGCCCACGAGGCGGGGATTGGAACTATGGCCCCACCTTC.

As for this clonotype: An end of the junction does not agree with germline; a read error may underlie this. V usage is TRBV11-2 and J usage is TRBJ2-5; a possible D gene is TRBD1 (5 bases). The CDR3 covers 13 residues. The germline V gene has CDR1 SGHAT and CDR2 FQNNGV. In DNA form, the CDR3 reads TGTGCAAGCAGCCCTAGACAGATGGAGACCCGGTACTTC. Protein sequence: CASSPRQMETRYF.

A word on this clonotype: Relative to the germline gene, one junction end is altered; a read error may explain this. The chain employs TRBV11-1 and TRBJ2-4; TRBD1 or TRBD2 may be the D gene (5 bases each). CDR3 length: 15 residues. Germline V gives CDR1 SGHAT, CDR2 FQDESV (reference sequence). CDR3 in DNA: TGTGCTAGCAGCTTAGCCGGGGCAGGTTATGGCAATCAGTACTTC. It yields the protein CASSLAGAGYGNQYF.

Details on this clonotype: The junction and the germline gene differ at one end; a read error may be behind it. This chain uses TRBV4-2 with TRBJ2-7; unclear D gene. CDR1 LGHNA and CDR2 YNFKEQ come from the germline V gene. The CDR3 is made up of 14 amino acids. In DNA form, the CDR3 reads TGTGCTAGCAGCATAGGGCCCTATGCCTACGAGCAGTACTTC. Amino acids: CASSIGPYAYEQYF.

About this clonotype: A read error is likely, as this CDR3 ends without the conserved phenylalanine or tryptophan. Because the CDR3's place on the DNA is in doubt, the DNA is left out and the CDR3 is given as listed by TCRdb. The rearrangement uses TRBV11-2 and TRBJ1-2. Germline V gene lookup returns CDR1 SGHAT and CDR2 FQNNGV. The CDR3 has 16 residues if both end residues are counted. CDR3 protein: CVSSPRGGDWSYGRTY.

Details on this clonotype: Since no conserved phenylalanine or tryptophan closes the CDR3, a read error is the likely cause. This chain uses TRBV11-2 with TRBJ2-1, with 7 positions matching TRBD2. The CDR3 length is 15 residues. Germline CDR1 and CDR2: SGHAT and FQNNGV. CDR3 sequence reads: CASSLVIRGEHEQFL. The CDR3 coding sequence is TGTGCCAGTAGCTTAGTCATTCGGGGGGAACATGAGCAGTTCCTC.

This clonotype is termed medium-sized. This chain links TRBV5-5 with TRBJ1-2; D unclear. V gave up 0 bases and J gave up 5 bases, with 14 bases separating them. The CDR3 extends over 15 amino acids. The germline V gene encodes CDR1 SGHKS and CDR2 YYEKEE (reference sequence). CDR3 protein: CASSLVSGPGYGYTF. The DNA of the CDR3 is TGTGCCAGCAGCTTGGTGTCCGGCCCCGGGTATGGCTACACCTTC.

This chain uses TRBV28 with TRBJ2-3; D possibly matches TRBD1 or TRBD2 (5 bases each). The CDR3 runs to 16 residues. The V and J ends lost 6 bases and 3 bases respectively, with 19 bases between them. CDR1 is MDHEN, CDR2 SYDVKM, per germline. The CDR3 is CASRTGARGPTDTQYF. CDR3 sequence (DNA): TGTGCCAGCAGAACCGGGGCGCGAGGACCGACAGATACGCAGTATTTT.

A remark on this clonotype: One end of the junction fails to match germline, which may point to a read error. V and J are TRBV7-8 and TRBJ1-1; the D is unclear. The CDR3 consists of 13 residues. CDR1 and CDR2 from the germline V gene are SGHVS and FQNEAQ. The CDR3 is CVSSPFVGNEAFF. The CDR3 bases are TGTGTCAGCAGCCCTTTCGTTGGAAATGAAGCTTTCTTT.

Only one count was recorded for this clonotype. This sequence joins TRBV5-6 and TRBJ2-1; 14 positions agree with TRBD2. Per germline, CDR1 SGHDT and CDR2 YYEEEE. Germline trimming cut 5 bases from V and 2 bases from J; bases unmatched to any gene: 12. The CDR3 length is 19 residues. The CDR3 nucleotides are TGTGCCAGCAGAGGGTACGGGACTAGCGGGAGTCCAACCTACAATGAGCAGTTCTTC. Protein product: CASRGYGTSGSPTYNEQFF.

As concerns this clonotype: Mismatch with germline at one junction end may stem from a read error. V gene TRBV4-3 combines with J gene TRBJ2-1, with TRBD2 as a possible D gene (6 bases). CDR1 is LGHNA and CDR2 is YSLEER in the germline V gene. This CDR3 spans 16 amino acids. The CDR3, as DNA: TGCGTCAGCAGTCAAGATGCGGGAAGCTCCTACAATGAGCACTTCTTC. It translates to CVSSQDAGSSYNEHFF.

Worth noting for this clonotype: The CDR3 does not end in the conserved phenylalanine or tryptophan, so this is likely a read error. This rearrangement joins TRBV29-1 to TRBJ2-1; 8 bases map to TRBD2. The CDR3 loop spans 18 amino acids. The germline CDR1 and CDR2 sequences are SQVTM and ANQGSEA. V was pared by 5 bases and J by 7 bases, with 22 bases of the junction left unmatched. The CDR3 region is CSVSGPAALAGGGNEQFL. Written as DNA, the CDR3 is TGCAGCGTTTCAGGACCGGCTGCCCTGGCGGGAGGTGGGAATGAGCAGTTCTTA.

A remark on this clonotype: Given the absence of the conserved phenylalanine or tryptophan at the CDR3 end, a read error is likely. The DNA is omitted, as the CDR3 cannot be located on it reliably, and the CDR3 follows TCRdb's listing. V is TRBV6-5 and J is TRBJ1-1; the listed D gene, TRBD1, was not tested against the DNA. Germline CDR1 and CDR2: MNHEY and SVGAGI. 13 amino acids form the CDR3, both terminal residues included. This CDR3 reads CASSYQGSTEVFI.

As concerns this clonotype: Germline is not matched at one junction end, which may reflect a read error. V usage is TRBV11-2 and J usage is TRBJ1-1, with D perhaps TRBD1 (5 bases). Looked up from germline, CDR1 is SGHAT and CDR2 is FQNNGV. The length of the CDR3 is 14 residues. Here the CDR3 DNA reads TGTGCCAGCAGATATATAGAGGGGAGGGTTGAAGCTCTCTTT. It specifies CASRYIEGRVEALF. Complete variable domain (other parts from reference TRBV11-2 and TRBJ1-1): EAGVAQSPRYKIIEKRQSVAFWCNPISGHATLYWYQQILGQGPKLLIQFQNNGVVDDSQLPKDRFSAERLKGVDSTLKIQPAKLEDSAVYLCASRYIEGRVEALFGQGTRLTVV.

Note on this clonotype: Since the CDR3 does not end with the conserved phenylalanine or tryptophan, this likely comes from a read error. This sequence joins TRBV29-1 and TRBJ2-1, with unresolved D. The V gene's germline CDR1 is SQVTM and CDR2 ANQGSEA. This CDR3 is 12 amino acids long. Trimming cost V 7 bases and J 5 bases, with 12 bases left between them. CDR3 sequence (DNA): TGCAGCGCCCTAAGGAACAACAATGAGCAGTTCCTC. This gives the protein CSALRNNNEQFL.

With respect to this clonotype: A junction boundary mismatches the germline segment, possibly from a read error. The chain carries TRBV5-4 and TRBJ1-5, with D perhaps TRBD1 (6 bases). Per germline, CDR1 SGHNT and CDR2 YYREEE (reference sequence). CDR3 length equals 14 residues. The DNA of the CDR3 is TGTGCCAGCAGGGCCGGGACATTACATCTGCCCCGGCATTTT. Its protein product is CASRAGTLHLPRHF.